Below, 18 T cell receptor beta chains from the same sample are listed, as sequenced in a study of blood T cell repertoires in COVID-19. Using immunoSEQ multiplex PCR, the repertoire was profiled, and TCRdb retains in-frame clones only, with some absent. The sample lists about 250,000 clones, more than 70% occurring once. The sequencing sample was made of peripheral blood. The receptor source for this set is a man aged 35-49 years with active or convalescent COVID-19.

Only a few counts were recorded for this clone. The chain carries TRBV11-3 and TRBJ2-3, with D maybe TRBD2 (5 bases). This CDR3 is 15 amino acids long. The germline gives CDR1 SGHNT, CDR2 YENEEA. V was trimmed by 5 bases and J by 3 bases, leaving 15 bases between them. The CDR3 DNA reads TGTGCCAGCAGCCCTCTCGGGGTTGAGACAGATACGCAGTATTTT. This gives the protein CASSPLGVETDTQYF. Combining the CDR3 with reference TRBV11-3 and TRBJ2-3 gives the whole variable domain EAGVVQSPRYKIIEKKQPVAFWCNPISGHNTLYWYLQNLGQGPELLIRYENEEAVDDSQLPKDRFSAERLKGVDSTLKIQPAELGDSAVYLCASSPLGVETDTQYFGPGTRLTVL.

This chain uses TRBV27 with TRBJ2-7, with D perhaps TRBD1 (6 bases). CDR3 size: 13 residues. The germline V gene has CDR1 MNHEY and CDR2 SMNVEV (reference sequence). V lost 3 bases to trimming and J lost 3 bases, with 9 bases between them. CDR3 sequence reads: CASSFQGYYEQYF. The CDR3 nucleotides are TGTGCCAGCAGTTTTCAGGGGTACTACGAGCAGTACTTC.

The gene calls are TRBV29-1 and TRBJ1-1; 9 nucleotides agree with TRBD1. V shed 7 bases, J shed 4 bases, and the junction held 13 bases outside the gene matches. This CDR3 is built from 15 residues. Germline CDR1 is SQVTM and CDR2 is ANQGSEA. CDR3 DNA: TGCAGCGCGACAGGGGGTTTTCTAGGGCTCACTGAAGCTTTCTTT. This codes for CSATGGFLGLTEAFF. The full variable domain, completed using reference TRBV29-1 and TRBJ1-1, is SAVISQKPSRDICQRGTSLTIQCQVDSQVTMMFWYRQQPGQSLTLIATANQGSEATYESGFVIDKFPISRPNLTFSTLTVSNMSPEDSSIYLCSATGGFLGLTEAFFGQGTRLTVV.

The V and J genes are TRBV9 and TRBJ1-6, with a tentative D call TRBD1 (6 bases). V was trimmed by 0 bases and J by 6 bases, leaving 13 bases between them. The length of the CDR3 is 16 residues. Per germline, CDR1 SGDLS and CDR2 YYNGEE. The DNA for the CDR3 is TGTGCCAGCAGCGTAGACCCCGGGACAAGTAATTCACCCCTCCACTTT. It specifies CASSVDPGTSNSPLHF.

This clone has only one observation. V is TRBV4-3 and J is TRBJ1-3; unclear D gene. Germline CDR1 LGHNA, CDR2 YSLEER. Trimming shortened V by 1 base and J by 1 base, and 11 bases separated the two germline ends. This CDR3 contains 16 residues. The CDR3 loop is CASSQAFTFSGNTIYF. The CDR3 DNA is TGCGCCAGCAGCCAAGCATTCACTTTTTCTGGAAACACCATATATTTT.

This sequence joins TRBV7-9 and TRBJ2-3, with D hard to call. Germline values: CDR1 SEHNR, CDR2 FQNEAQ (reference sequence). V was cut by 3 bases and J by 0 bases, with 7 bases left in between. This CDR3 has 14 residues. The CDR3 reads CASSFGGSTDTQYF. In DNA, the CDR3 is TGTGCCAGCAGCTTTGGCGGTAGCACAGATACGCAGTATTTT.

The chain is built from TRBV10-3 and TRBJ1-5; D uncertain. Germline-derived CDR1 and CDR2 are ENHRY and SYGVKD. The CDR3 is made up of 14 amino acids. Trimming stripped 4 bases from V and 4 bases from J, with 11 bases between. The CDR3 loop is CAISAGRGNQPQHF. CDR3 bases: TGTGCCATCAGTGCGGGAAGAGGGAATCAGCCCCAGCATTTT.

The gene calls are TRBV29-1 and TRBJ2-1; a weak D match, TRBD2 (7 bases). CDR3 length equals 14 residues. Deletions cut 6 bases from V and 8 bases from J, with 20 bases between. The germline V gene encodes CDR1 SQVTM and CDR2 ANQGSEA. CDR3 in amino acids: CSVTGRAGLHEQFF. CDR3 bases: TGCAGCGTAACAGGGAGGGCCGGATTGCATGAGCAGTTCTTC.

The rearrangement uses TRBV14 and TRBJ2-1; TRBD2 aligns across 8 bases. V gave up 1 base and J gave up 0 bases; unmatched junction bases: 11. Germline V CDR1 and CDR2: SGHDN, FVKESK. This CDR3 spans 19 amino acids. The CDR3 here is CASSQVSLAVKSSYNEQFF. CDR3 nucleotide sequence: TGTGCCAGCAGCCAAGTTTCACTAGCGGTTAAAAGCTCCTACAATGAGCAGTTCTTC.

The chain is built from TRBV5-1 and TRBJ1-4, with D perhaps TRBD1 (6 bases). Germline CDR1 and CDR2: SGHRS and YFSETQ. Trimming removed 0 bases at V and 4 bases at J, with 7 bases between. This CDR3 is 14 amino acids long. The CDR3 spells CASSLEQGNEKLFF. CDR3 bases: TGCGCCAGCAGCTTGGAACAGGGTAATGAAAAACTGTTTTTT.

This sequence joins TRBV7-2 and TRBJ2-7; 7 bases match TRBD1. V was pared by 0 bases and J by 2 bases, with 4 bases of the junction left unmatched. Looked up from germline, CDR1 is SGHTA and CDR2 is FQGNSA. CDR3 size: 15 residues. CDR3 bases: TGTGCCAGCAGCTTAGCCCACGGGACAGCCTACGAGCAGTACTTC. Translation gives CASSLAHGTAYEQYF.

This chain joins TRBV7-9 and TRBJ1-1, with 9 bases aligning to TRBD1. The junction had 5 bases not matched to a gene; V was cut back by 5 bases and J by 4 bases. CDR3 length: 14 amino acids. Germline-derived CDR1 and CDR2 are SEHNR and FQNEAQ (reference sequence). Here the CDR3 DNA reads TGTGCCAGCAGCGCGGACAGGGGATTCACTGAAGCTTTCTTT. This codes for CASSADRGFTEAFF.

This clone has only a few counts. The CDR3 coding sequence is TGTGCCAGCAGTATAAGCGGGAGATTAGTAGAGCAGTACTTC. Translating gives CASSISGRLVEQYF. J is TRBJ2-7 and V is TRBV11-3; 8 bases match TRBD2. V was pared by 6 bases and J by 7 bases, with 11 bases of the junction left unmatched. Germline CDR1 and CDR2: SGHNT and YENEEA. The CDR3 runs 14 residues.

V usage is TRBV11-3 and J usage is TRBJ1-3; D may be TRBD1 (5 bases). Trimming took 0 bases from V and 2 from J, leaving 8 bases between them. This CDR3 contains 15 residues. Germline lookup yields CDR1 SGHNT and CDR2 YENEEA. The CDR3 nucleotides are TGTGCCAGCAGCTTAGATCAAGGGGCTGGAAACACCATATATTTT. Amino acid sequence: CASSLDQGAGNTIYF.

The chain combines TRBV5-1 with TRBJ2-1; 14 positions match TRBD2. With 7 bases clipped from V and 0 bases from J, the junction kept 0 bases outside the gene matches. Germline CDR1 is SGHRS and CDR2 is YFSETQ. This CDR3 is built from 15 residues. The CDR3 region has the DNA TGCGCCAGCGGGACTAGCGGGGGCTCCTACAATGAGCAGTTCTTC. Residues: CASGTSGGSYNEQFF.

V gene TRBV6-5 combines with J gene TRBJ1-4; TRBD1 matches at 7 bases. The length of the CDR3 is 15 residues. V lost 5 bases to trimming and J lost 2 bases; unmatched junction nucleotides: 5. Per the germline V gene, CDR1 is MNHEY and CDR2 is SVGAGI. CDR3: CASSNRGQTNEKLFF. The CDR3 bases are TGTGCCAGCAGTAACAGGGGACAGACTAATGAAAAACTGTTTTTT.

This sequence joins TRBV6-5 and TRBJ2-7; D might be TRBD2 (6 bases). V dropped 6 bases and J dropped 4 bases, with 16 bases sitting between them. The germline V gene encodes CDR1 MNHEY and CDR2 SVGAGI. This CDR3 contains 14 residues. The CDR3 sequence: CASRLKRESYEQYF. CDR3 sequence (DNA): TGTGCCAGCAGGCTAAAACGGGAGTCGTACGAGCAGTACTTC.

V usage is TRBV7-9 and J usage is TRBJ1-4; D perhaps matches TRBD1 (5 bases). CDR1 SEHNR and CDR2 FQNEAQ come from the germline V gene (reference sequence). Trimming removed 5 bases from V and 7 bases from J, with 14 bases in between. This CDR3 comprises 14 residues. The CDR3 bases are TGTGCCAGCAGCAACCCGGGGGGACGTGAAAAACTGTTTTTT. Translating gives CASSNPGGREKLFF.